These 19 T cell receptor beta chains came from one sample sequenced in a study of cytomegalovirus exposure and HLA in healthy donors (dated by TCRdb to about 2017). The library was produced with the immunoSEQ multiplex PCR assay. The multiplex PCR relied on a mix of 60 forward primers for TCR Vbeta segments and 13 reverse primers for TCR Jbeta segments. TCRdb stores this immuneACCESS table with in-frame sequences only. Part of the clones is absent; in the studies checked, under half of the shortfall reflects unresolved V genes, and no reason is known for the rest. In all, the sample holds 130,000 or so clones, and about 86% of those were seen once. The ten largest clones represent approximately 2.2% of the sample. Sequencing input: PBMCs. The receptors derive from a woman in her thirties or forties in good health and CMV-seronegative.

The chain employs TRBV27 and TRBJ1-1, with TRBD1 identical over 10 bases. Germline lookup yields CDR1 MNHEY and CDR2 SMNVEV (reference sequence). The ends lost 3 bases at V and 0 bases at J; junction bases unmatched: 10. The CDR3 runs 18 residues. The CDR3 coding sequence is TGTGCCAGCAGTTTCCCGACACCGGGACAGGGGATGAACACTGAAGCTTTCTTT. Translated, it gives CASSFPTPGQGMNTEAFF.

The chain uses TRBV19 and TRBJ2-1; a possible D gene is TRBD2 (5 bases). The V gene lost 0 bases and the J gene lost 8 bases, with 14 bases spanning the gap. This CDR3 is built from 15 residues. Looked up from germline, CDR1 is LNHDA and CDR2 is SQIVND (reference sequence). The CDR3 bases are TGTGCCAGTAGTATAGAGGCACGGGAAATCTATGAGCAGTTCTTC. Encoded protein: CASSIEAREIYEQFF.

This clone was seen only a few times. The genes are TRBV4-3 and TRBJ1-5; tentatively, D is TRBD1 (6 bases). Germline CDR1 LGHNA, CDR2 YSLEER. CDR3 length equals 16 residues. The V end lost 4 bases, the J end lost 2 bases, and 15 bases lay between the germline ends. CDR3 sequence (DNA): TGCGCCAGCAGCCTCTGGTTGGGGGCTCGCAATCAGCCCCAGCATTTT. It yields the protein CASSLWLGARNQPQHF.

The chain uses TRBV19 and TRBJ2-5; D perhaps matches TRBD2 (5 bases). Trimming took 2 bases from V and 5 from J, leaving 9 bases between them. Germline V gene sequence: CDR1 LNHDA, CDR2 SQIVND (reference sequence). This CDR3 is built from 13 residues. The CDR3 DNA reads TGTGCCAGTAGTATACCGGGATCGGAGACCCAGTACTTC. Residues: CASSIPGSETQYF.

The rearrangement joins TRBV21-1 to TRBJ2-7; the tabulated D call, TRBD2, remains unverified against the DNA. TRBV21-1 is labeled a pseudogene. The CDR3 is 14 amino acids. The CDR3 nucleotides are TGTGCCAGCAGCGGTAGTGAGCTAGCCTACGAGCAGTACTTC. Protein: CASSGSELAYEQYF.

The chain couples TRBV4-1 to TRBJ1-2; 11 bases are a match to TRBD1. The CDR3 is 18 residues long. From germline, CDR1 is MGHRA and CDR2 YSYEKL. V gave up 4 bases and J gave up 3 bases; unmatched junction bases: 13. In nucleotides, the CDR3 is TGCGCCAGCAGCCCTTCAGGACAGGGGGCACAGGGGGACTATGGCTACACCTTC. The encoded protein is CASSPSGQGAQGDYGYTF.

V and J are TRBV5-8 and TRBJ2-1, with D possibly matching TRBD1 (6 bases). The V end lost 1 base, the J end lost 7 bases, and 15 bases lay between the germline ends. The germline CDR1 and CDR2 sequences are SGHTS and YDEGEE. The CDR3 has 15 residues. CDR3 loop: CASSLFHTTGNEQFF. The CDR3 nucleotides are TGTGCCAGCAGCTTGTTCCACACAACAGGGAATGAGCAGTTCTTC.

The rearrangement links TRBV15 to TRBJ1-1; 10 nucleotides align to TRBD1. The V segment lost 0 bases and the J segment 4 bases; nucleotides outside the gene matches: 2. Germline assignment: CDR1 LNHNV and CDR2 YYDKDF (reference sequence). The CDR3 has 15 residues. The CDR3 is CATSRETGGLTEAFF. The CDR3 region has the DNA TGTGCCACCAGCAGAGAGACAGGGGGCCTCACTGAAGCTTTCTTT.

The J gene is TRBJ2-3, the V gene TRBV7-6, with 8 bases aligning to TRBD2. J lost 0 bases, V lost 0 bases, and 8 bases had no gene match. CDR1 SGHVS and CDR2 FNYEAQ come from the germline V gene. The CDR3 consists of 18 residues. The chain's CDR3 is CASSLAVRGGPSTDTQYF. As DNA, the CDR3 is TGTGCCAGCAGCTTAGCGGTTCGGGGGGGCCCTAGCACAGATACGCAGTATTTT.

The rearrangement uses TRBV13 and TRBJ2-2; TRBD1 agrees at 8 bases. Germline V gene lookup returns CDR1 PRHDT and CDR2 FYEKMQ (reference sequence). This CDR3 region has 16 residues. The junction had 8 bases not matched to a gene; V was cut back by 1 base and J by 7 bases. CDR3 sequence: CASSLEGQGANGELFF. CDR3 DNA: TGTGCCAGCAGCTTAGAAGGGCAGGGGGCGAACGGGGAGCTGTTTTTT.

The chain uses TRBV5-1 and TRBJ2-1; D gene ambiguous. From germline, CDR1 is SGHRS and CDR2 YFSETQ. This CDR3 region has 14 residues. Trimming removed 1 base at V and 0 bases at J, with 5 bases between. CDR3 sequence: CASSLWASYNEQFF. The CDR3 bases are TGCGCCAGCAGCTTGTGGGCCTCCTACAATGAGCAGTTCTTC. Full variable domain (outside the CDR3, taken from reference TRBV5-1 and TRBJ2-1): KAGVTQTPRYLIKTRGQQVTLSCSPISGHRSVSWYQQTPGQGLQFLFEYFSETQRNKGNFPGRFSGRQFSNSRSEMNVSTLELGDSALYLCASSLWASYNEQFFGPGTRLTVL.

J is TRBJ2-4 and V is TRBV6-5; D might be TRBD2 (5 bases). Germline V gives CDR1 MNHEY, CDR2 SVGAGI. V was shortened by 7 bases and J by 1 base, with 11 bases between the two germline ends. The CDR3 loop spans 14 amino acids. Here the CDR3 DNA reads TGTGCCAGCACCCTTCCGGGGGCCAAAAACATTCAGTACTTC. Its translation: CASTLPGAKNIQYF.

This clone was observed a few times. The chain uses TRBV7-9 and TRBJ2-1, with a possible D match to TRBD1 (7 bases). Germline V CDR1 and CDR2: SEHNR, FQNEAQ (reference sequence). V lost 5 bases, J lost 6 bases, and 26 bases lay in between. The CDR3 has 18 residues. The CDR3 reads CASSPAFGGDRRSNEQFF. Here the CDR3 DNA reads TGTGCCAGCAGCCCAGCATTTGGCGGGGACAGAAGGAGCAATGAGCAGTTCTTC.

V usage is TRBV2 and J usage is TRBJ2-7; D unclear. Trimming took 6 bases from V and 0 from J, leaving 9 bases between them. Per the germline V gene, CDR1 is SNHLY and CDR2 is FYNNEI. The CDR3 length is 13 residues. DNA for the CDR3: TGTGCCAGCAGGGGCACAAGCTCCTACGAGCAGTACTTC. This sequence encodes CASRGTSSYEQYF.

This clone was seen many times. This specimen includes other DNA sequences encoding the same CDR3. DNA of the CDR3: TGTGCCAGCAGGCCCGATCAGGGATTCTATGGCTACACCTTC. It is translated as CASRPDQGFYGYTF. The genes are TRBV28 and TRBJ1-2, with D tentatively TRBD1 (5 bases). V was pared by 6 bases and J by 4 bases, with 15 bases between. The CDR3 is 14 residues long. The germline CDR1 and CDR2 sequences are MDHEN and SYDVKM.

This clone appeared a few times. The chain is built from TRBV5-6 and TRBJ2-7; TRBD1 matches 9 bases. The CDR3 consists of 13 residues. Per the germline V gene, CDR1 is SGHDT and CDR2 is YYEEEE. The V segment lost 7 bases and the J segment 1 base; nucleotides outside the gene matches: 3. In DNA, the CDR3 is TGTGCCAGCGAACAGGGGGCGTCCTACGAGCAGTACTTC. This sequence encodes CASEQGASYEQYF.

This clone was detected only once. The chain links TRBV14 to TRBJ2-3; D is uncertain. This CDR3 has 16 residues. Trimming removed 2 bases from V and 0 bases from J, with 12 bases in between. Germline V gene sequence: CDR1 SGHDN, CDR2 FVKESK. CDR3 sequence reads: CASSQLSGSSTDTQYF. The CDR3 DNA reads as TGTGCCAGCAGCCAACTGTCGGGTTCTAGCACAGATACGCAGTATTTT.

J is TRBJ1-5 and V is TRBV7-3; 8 bases fit TRBD1. This CDR3 is 17 amino acids long. The germline V gene encodes CDR1 SGHTA and CDR2 FQGTGA. V shed 3 bases and J 6 bases; nucleotides not matched to a gene: 13. The chain's CDR3 is CASSFQRVGTGGQPQHF. For the CDR3, the DNA is TGTGCCAGCAGCTTTCAGAGGGTAGGGACAGGAGGTCAGCCCCAGCATTTT.

This rearrangement joins TRBV27 to TRBJ2-5; maybe TRBD2 (6 bases). Trimming pared 6 bases from V and 3 bases from J, leaving 20 bases between. This CDR3 comprises 16 residues. Germline V gives CDR1 MNHEY, CDR2 SMNVEV (reference sequence). The CDR3 DNA is TGTGCCAGCAGACATACACTGGGGGGTGGCGAAGAGACCCAGTACTTC. Its protein is CASRHTLGGGEETQYF.